These 21 T cell receptor beta chains originate from one sample sequenced in a study of T cells in women clearing cervical HPV infection. Measured with immunoSEQ multiplex PCR; TCRdb has only the in-frame clones, and not every one. The table for this sample gives over 45,000 clones. Sequenced input: blood buffy coat. The receptors come from a woman between 18 and 69 years old with a cervical HPV16 infection that either progressed to CIN3+ or cleared (not recorded which).

Regarding this clone: The CDR3 end is not reached by the read, which stops 3 residues before it; the germline J gene fills it in. The rearrangement uses TRBV10-2 and TRBJ1-1; no clear D gene. Trimming took off 2 bases at V and 1 base at J, with 5 bases between the two ends. The CDR3 length is 13 residues. The germline V gene encodes CDR1 WSHSY and CDR2 SAAADI. CDR3 DNA, as far as it was read: TGCGCCAGCAGTGAGAACACGAACACTGAA. It is translated as CASSENTNTE. The whole CDR3 sequence is CASSENTNTEAFF.

With respect to this clone: Read sequence stops 3 residues before the CDR3 end, and the germline J gene provides the missing end. The chain joins TRBV19 to TRBJ2-2; TRBD1 matches at 9 bases. Looked up from germline, CDR1 is LNHDA and CDR2 is SQIVND (reference sequence). This CDR3 region has 14 residues. Trimming at V came to 6 bases and at J to 5 bases, leaving 4 bases not matched to a gene. CDR3 sequence reads: CASRQGALTGELFF. Incomplete CDR3 DNA: TGTGCCAGTAGACAGGGGGCGCTGACCGGGGAG. Complete variable domain (other parts from reference TRBV19 and TRBJ2-2): DGGITQSPKYLFRKEGQNVTLSCEQNLNHDAMYWYRQDPGQGLRLIYYSQIVNDFQKGDIAEGYSVSREKKESFPLTVTSAQKNPTAFYLCASRQGALTGELFFGEGSRLTVL.

A word on this clone: Sequencing ends 3 residues short of the CDR3 end; the germline J gene provides the rest. The chain employs TRBV2 and TRBJ1-2; 8 positions match TRBD1. This CDR3 spans 14 amino acids. Germline V gene sequence: CDR1 SNHLY, CDR2 FYNNEI. With 3 bases clipped from V and 2 bases from J, the junction kept 2 bases outside the gene matches. The CDR3 sequence: CASSEGQANYGYTF. The sequenced part of the CDR3 DNA is TGTGCCAGCAGTGAGGGACAGGCCAACTATGGC.

As for this clone: From the germline J gene comes the end of the CDR3, since the read stops 3 residues before it. The genes are TRBV2 and TRBJ2-2; a possible D gene is TRBD1 (6 bases). In germline, CDR1 is SNHLY, CDR2 FYNNEI. The CDR3 runs 13 residues. Incomplete CDR3 DNA: TGTGCCAGCAGATCAGGACAGAATGAAAAG. Encoded protein: CASRSGQNEK. The complete CDR3 reads CASRSGQNEKLFF. Full variable domain (rest looked up from reference TRBV2 and TRBJ2-2): EPEVTQTPSHQVTQMGQEVILRCVPISNHLYFYWYRQILGQKVEFLVSFYNNEISEKSEIFDDQFSVERPDGSNFTLKIRSTKLEDSAMYFCASRSGQNEKLFFGEGSRLTVL.

As regards this clone: The sequenced fragment ends 3 residues before the CDR3 boundary, so the rest is inferred from the germline J gene. The J gene is TRBJ2-3, the V gene TRBV11-3; 9 nucleotides align to TRBD2. CDR3 length: 15 amino acids. V trimming: 3 bases; J trimming: 4 bases; junction bases outside the gene matches: 5. Germline values: CDR1 SGHNT, CDR2 YENEEA. The sequenced part of the CDR3 DNA is TGTGCCAGCAGCTTCGCGGGGGGGCTCGCAGATACG. This gives the protein CASSFAGGLADT. The CDR3 reads in full as CASSFAGGLADTQYF.

As concerns this clone: The read comes to an end 3 residues before the CDR3 does, leaving the germline J gene to fill in the end. The chain carries TRBV5-1 and TRBJ2-2; 8 bases are shared with TRBD1. Germline loops: CDR1 SGHRS, CDR2 YFSETQ. The CDR3 covers 19 residues. The CDR3 sequence: CASSYPDRAQNSGANVLFF. CDR3 DNA, as far as it was read: TGCGCCAGCAGCTACCCGGACAGGGCACAGAACTCTGGGGCCAACGTG.

With regard to this clone: The CDR3 extends 3 residues past the end of the read, so its final part is completed from the germline J gene. The rearrangement links TRBV4-2 to TRBJ2-6; D is possibly TRBD1 (6 bases). The CDR3 contains 16 residues. The V and J ends lost 0 bases and 1 base respectively, with 7 bases between them. The germline V gene has CDR1 LGHNA and CDR2 YNFKEQ. CDR3 DNA (partial): TGTGCCAGCAGCCAAGAAAGGGGGTCTGGGGCCAACGTC. Translated: CASSQERGSGANV. The whole CDR3 protein is CASSQERGSGANVLTF.

Note on this clone: From the germline J gene comes the end of the CDR3, since the read stops 3 residues before it. This sequence joins TRBV12-3 or TRBV12-4 and TRBJ1-1; no clear D gene. The CDR3 contains 13 residues. CDR3 DNA (partial): TGTGCCAGCAGACCTTCAAACAGTCGAGAA. Translation: CASRPSNSRE. The whole CDR3 sequence is CASRPSNSREAFF.

About this clone itself: Read sequence stops 3 residues before the CDR3 end, and the germline J gene provides the missing end. The chain combines TRBV19 with TRBJ2-7, with 11 positions matching TRBD2. This CDR3 comprises 16 residues. Germline V gene lookup returns CDR1 LNHDA and CDR2 SQIVND (reference sequence). The V segment lost 4 bases and the J segment 5 bases; nucleotides outside the gene matches: 10. CDR3 region: CASSRAGLAVGNEQYF. The CDR3 bases that were read are TGTGCCAGTAGTAGAGCGGGACTAGCGGTCGGAAACGAG.

On this clone itself: The read is 3 residues too short to cover the CDR3 end, so that end is filled in from the germline J gene. The genes are TRBV19 and TRBJ1-4; 8 bases match TRBD1. Germline trimming cut 5 bases from V and 6 bases from J; bases unmatched to any gene: 5. Per germline, CDR1 LNHDA and CDR2 SQIVND (reference sequence). The CDR3 spans 14 residues. CDR3 DNA (partial): TGTGCCAGTAGTGAGGACAGGGTGGATGAAAAA. As protein: CASSEDRVDEK. The whole CDR3 is CASSEDRVDEKLFF.

Comment on this clone: The read stops 3 residues short of the end of the CDR3; the missing end is completed from the germline J gene. The chain carries TRBV2 and TRBJ1-4; 7 bases align to TRBD1. From germline, CDR1 is SNHLY and CDR2 FYNNEI. The length of the CDR3 is 15 residues. The CDR3 sequence: CASNDGTVLDSPLFF. CDR3 DNA (partial): TGTGCCAGCAACGACGGGACAGTGTTGGATTCACCA.

A word on this clone: The read is 3 residues too short to cover the CDR3 end, so that end is filled in from the germline J gene. This rearrangement joins TRBV20-1 to TRBJ1-5; D might be TRBD1 (5 bases). The CDR3 extends over 12 amino acids. Trimming left V 1 base short and J 6 bases short, with 7 bases between. Germline-derived CDR1 and CDR2 are DFQATT and SNEGSKA (reference sequence). The covered CDR3 bases are TGCAGTGCTAGAGGGGGGGGTCAGCCC. Translation gives CSARGGGQP. The complete CDR3 protein is CSARGGGQPQHF.

Regarding this clone: The read ends 3 residues early relative to the CDR3; the germline J gene fills the gap. The V call is TRBV19, the J call TRBJ1-5, with D possibly TRBD1 on 5 matching bases. Germline CDR1 is LNHDA and CDR2 is SQIVND (reference sequence). V lost 4 bases and J lost 5, with 12 bases in between. This CDR3 contains 14 residues. The CDR3 DNA, read in part, is TGTGCCAGTAGTACGCAGGGTTCTTATCAGCCC. Its protein is CASSTQGSYQP. The entire CDR3 reads CASSTQGSYQPQHF.

To note about this clone: The read ends 3 residues before the CDR3 terminus; that terminus is restored from the germline J gene. The chain joins TRBV29-1 to TRBJ1-2, with 7 bases that match TRBD1. The CDR3 contains 12 residues. Germline lookup yields CDR1 SQVTM and CDR2 ANQGSEA. After removal of 6 bases from V and 5 bases from J, the junction contained 6 bases not matched to a gene. This CDR3 is CSVDRVKYGYTF. CDR3 DNA (partial): TGCAGCGTAGACAGGGTGAAGTATGGC.

On this clone itself: The read ends 3 residues early relative to the CDR3; the germline J gene fills the gap. The chain links TRBV10-2 to TRBJ1-4; TRBD1 is a possible D gene (5 bases). The germline V gene has CDR1 WSHSY and CDR2 SAAADI. The length of the CDR3 is 15 residues. The CDR3 protein is CASAAGANYNSPLFF. The covered CDR3 bases are TGCGCCAGCGCTGCTGGGGCAAACTATAATTCACCA.

Comment on this clone: The CDR3 end is not reached by the read, which stops 3 residues before it; the germline J gene fills it in. The chain links TRBV5-8 to TRBJ2-3; 9 bases line up with TRBD1. The CDR3 runs to 15 residues. CDR1 SGHTS and CDR2 YDEGEE come from the germline V gene. With V trimmed by 4 bases and J by 0 bases, 3 bases remained unmatched. The sequenced part of the CDR3 DNA is TGTGCCAGCAGCCTAGGACAGGGGAGCACAGATACG. Encoded protein: CASSLGQGSTDT. In full, the CDR3 reads CASSLGQGSTDTQYF. The variable domain in full, completed from reference TRBV5-8 and TRBJ2-3, reads EAGVTQSPTHLIKTRGQQATLRCSPISGHTSVYWYQQALGLGLQFLLWYDEGEERNRGNFPPRFSGRQFPNYSSELNVNALELEDSALYLCASSLGQGSTDTQYFGPGTRLTVL.

CDR3 amino acids: CASSRALALSGELFF. Partial CDR3 DNA: TGTGCCAGCAGCCGGGCACTAGCGTTGTCCGGGGAG. The rearrangement joins TRBV7-2 to TRBJ2-2, with 7 nucleotides matching TRBD2. The CDR3 end lies 3 residues beyond the end of the read and is filled in from the germline J gene. Per germline, CDR1 SGHTA and CDR2 FQGNSA. Trimming took 5 bases from V and 6 from J; bases not matched to a gene: 9. The CDR3 is 15 amino acids.

For this clone: The read ends 3 residues shy of where the CDR3 ends; the end is completed using the germline J gene. The rearrangement joins TRBV5-4 to TRBJ2-3, with a possible D match to TRBD2 (6 bases). CDR3 size: 13 residues. V lost 4 bases and J 4 bases, leaving 10 bases between the germline ends. Per the germline V gene, CDR1 is SGHNT and CDR2 is YYREEE (reference sequence). The DNA read from the CDR3 is TGTGCCAGCAGCCCAAGCGGGTCAGATACG. This sequence encodes CASSPSGSDT. The full CDR3 protein reads CASSPSGSDTQYF.

The sequenced CDR3 bases are TGTGCCAGCAGGAGCGGACAGATCGGGGCCAACGTC. Its protein product is CASRSGQIGANV. The whole CDR3 sequence reads CASRSGQIGANVLTF. The V and J genes are TRBV5-4 and TRBJ2-6, with D possibly being TRBD1 (6 bases). The observed sequence ends 3 residues before the CDR3 terminus, with the missing tail filled in from the germline J gene. CDR1 and CDR2 from the germline V gene are SGHNT and YYREEE (reference sequence). Trimming shortened V by 5 bases and J by 4 bases, and 13 bases separated the two germline ends. This CDR3 has 15 residues.

On this clone itself: The read finishes 3 residues shy of the CDR3 end, and the germline J gene is used to complete it. The chain carries TRBV2 and TRBJ2-7; D perhaps matches TRBD1 (6 bases). Germline values: CDR1 SNHLY, CDR2 FYNNEI. There are 13 residues in the CDR3. V was trimmed by 5 bases and J by 4 bases, leaving 12 bases between them. CDR3 bases read: TGTGCCAGCAGTTGGACAGATTCGTACGAG. Amino acids: CASSWTDSYE. The full CDR3 protein is CASSWTDSYEQYF.

A word on this clone: The read stops 3 residues short of the end of the CDR3; the missing end is completed from the germline J gene. The chain recombines TRBV12-3 or TRBV12-4 with TRBJ1-2; tentative D call: TRBD1 (6 bases). The CDR3 has 12 amino acids. The CDR3 is CASSLDSRGYTF. CDR3 bases read: TGTGCCAGCAGTCTGGACAGTAGGGGC.